This T cell receptor beta chain was observed in a study of blood T cell repertoires in COVID-19. In the study overall: Whether acute or convalescent, the COVID-19 samples came from the United States, Italy and Spain. In each case, the material was cDNA or gDNA derived from T cells, B-cell-depleted T cells, or PBMCs.

In the original workflow: Estimation of nucleated cell counts relied on the amplification of reference gene primers. Libraries were prepared by immunoSEQ multiplex PCR; TCRdb keeps only in-frame clonotypes and omits some of them. V, J and clone size were drawn from that table, and D and trimming were deduced from the DNA. The data contain 100,000 to 120,000 clones, approximately 67% of them singletons. This sequence originates from an older woman with acute or convalescent COVID-19. Material for sequencing was peripheral blood.

The CDR3 DNA sequence: TGTGCCAGCTCACCCCGGGACAGGCTCTCCTACGAGCAGTACTTC. Residues: CASSPRDRLSYEQYF. This chain uses TRBV18 with TRBJ2-7, with 8 positions matching TRBD1. The germline V gene has CDR1 KGHSH and CDR2 LQKENI. This CDR3 region has 15 residues. The trim removed 3 bases at V and 0 bases at J, leaving 4 bases unmatched.